This section outlines one TCR beta chain sequence together with its context. Its target is unknown. Trimming removed 3 bases from V and 0 bases from J; junction bases left unmatched: 5. The V gene's germline CDR1 is SGHRS and CDR2 YFSETQ. This CDR3 comprises 15 residues. This specimen comes from a study of identifying expanded T cells in peripheral blood. Broader study findings: Roughly two-week clone count variance significantly increased as total template count grew. Technical replicates showed approximately 1.2 changed clones; two weeks 15 to 20; four weeks 19.

Clones were sequenced by immunoSEQ multiplex PCR, and TCRdb holds only the in-frame ones, with some missing. The table lists around 130,000 clones, 75% to 90% of them singletons. Healthy donors had no documented immune events, such as infections, while sampled. Sequencing was done on a sample of blood. The sequence derives from a person between 18 and 70 years old in good health. The chain joins TRBV5-1 to TRBJ2-7; TRBD1 aligns across 8 bases. CDR3 nucleotides: TGCGCCAGCAGCTCGGGACAGGCCCACTCCTACGAGCAGTACTTC. It codes for CASSSGQAHSYEQYF.